This entry lists 21 T cell receptor beta chains sequenced from one sample in a study of human T cells and chemical hapten exposure. Time point here: patch test 3, about 24 weeks after DPC sensitization. Sample treatment: therapeutic diphenylcyclopropenone sensitization with weekly scalp DPC. TCRdb reprocessed the RACE reads with MiXCR, giving one entry per CDR3 protein. Among about 170,000 distinct CDR3 sequences listed, about 30% were seen once. Here the sequenced sample was whole blood, taken in connection with sensitization to the hapten diphenylcyclopropenone (DPC). These receptors all stem from a woman aged 18 to 35 with alopecia areata. Some clones in this sample may be carry-over from other donors' samples.

The gene calls are TRBV2 and TRBJ1-5; 7 bases match TRBD1. V gave up 5 bases and J gave up 7 bases; unmatched junction bases: 14. The CDR3 spans 16 residues. The germline CDR1 and CDR2 sequences are SNHLY and FYNNEI. Here the CDR3 DNA reads TGTGCCAGCAGTCCCGACCGGGACAGCTTTCTCCAGCCCCAGCATTTT. Its translation is CASSPDRDSFLQPQHF.

J is TRBJ2-1 and V is TRBV6-5, with D perhaps matching TRBD2 (6 bases). The V and J ends lost 8 bases and 9 bases respectively, with 20 bases between them. The CDR3 has 14 residues. Germline-derived CDR1 and CDR2 are MNHEY and SVGAGI. The CDR3 DNA is TGTGCCAGCCAAAAGTACCGTCAGGGAGGTGAGCAGTTCTTC. Its translation is CASQKYRQGGEQFF.

V usage is TRBV10-3 and J usage is TRBJ1-1; no reliable D call. Trimming took 2 bases from V and 5 from J, leaving 9 bases between them. The CDR3 contains 13 residues. The germline V gene encodes CDR1 ENHRY and CDR2 SYGVKD. This CDR3 is CAISEVGRTEAFF. Written as DNA, the CDR3 is TGTGCCATCAGTGAGGTAGGGCGGACTGAAGCTTTCTTT.

The chain couples TRBV7-2 to TRBJ1-2, with D maybe TRBD1 (5 bases). This CDR3 comprises 16 residues. The germline CDR1 and CDR2 sequences are SGHTA and FQGNSA. V lost 4 bases and J 2 bases, leaving 17 bases between the germline ends. The CDR3 loop is CASSSYFLGGNYGYTF. The CDR3 DNA follows: TGTGCCAGCAGCTCGTACTTCTTGGGGGGGAACTATGGCTACACCTTC.

This chain links TRBV18 with TRBJ1-1, with a possible D match to TRBD1 (5 bases). Germline V gives CDR1 KGHSH, CDR2 LQKENI. V gave up 4 bases and J gave up 7 bases, with 16 bases separating them. This CDR3 region has 14 residues. CDR3 residues: CASSLDGGEGEAFF. In DNA, the CDR3 is TGTGCCAGCTCACTGGACGGGGGTGAGGGTGAAGCTTTCTTT.

This clonotype was detected only a few times. The chain links TRBV9 to TRBJ1-1, with TRBD1 matching over 11 bases. The CDR3 loop spans 15 amino acids. V lost 3 bases and J lost 5; bases outside the gene matches: 6. The V gene's germline CDR1 is SGDLS and CDR2 YYNGEE. CDR3 sequence: CASSAGTGGRTEAFF. The CDR3 DNA sequence: TGTGCCAGCAGCGCTGGGACAGGGGGACGAACTGAAGCTTTCTTT. The complete variable domain, with remaining parts taken from reference TRBV9 and TRBJ1-1, reads DSGVTQTPKHLITATGQRVTLRCSPRSGDLSVYWYQQSLDQGLQFLIQYYNGEERAKGNILERFSAQQFPDLHSELNLSSLELGDSALYFCASSAGTGGRTEAFFGQGTRLTVV.

This clonotype showed up many times. The V and J genes are TRBV20-1 and TRBJ1-1, with D tentatively TRBD1 (5 bases). The V and J ends lost 8 bases and 5 bases respectively, with 18 bases between them. Germline CDR1 DFQATT, CDR2 SNEGSKA (reference sequence). This CDR3 region has 13 residues. The CDR3 here is CSPPWGAGTEAFF. The DNA of the CDR3 is TGCAGTCCTCCGTGGGGCGCGGGTACTGAAGCTTTCTTT.

This clonotype has more than one count but fewer than ten. This sequence joins TRBV3-1 and TRBJ2-5; TRBD2 is a possible D gene (5 bases). CDR1 is LGHDT and CDR2 is YNNKEL in the germline V gene (reference sequence). This CDR3 contains 14 residues. V was trimmed by 3 bases and J by 1 base, leaving 9 bases between them. CDR3 amino acids: CASSHQRIQETQYF. The CDR3 bases are TGTGCCAGCAGCCACCAGCGGATCCAAGAGACCCAGTACTTC.

This clonotype was observed a few times. J is TRBJ1-2 and V is TRBV25-1, with 7 bases identical to TRBD1. There are 13 residues in the CDR3. The J segment lost 4 bases and the V segment lost 8 bases, leaving 7 bases of the junction unmatched. Germline V lookup: CDR1 MGHDK, CDR2 SYGVNS. CDR3 nucleotides: TGTGCCAGCGGAGAGACAGGGCGCTATGGCTACACCTTC. Protein product: CASGETGRYGYTF.

This clonotype was seen more than once but under ten times. J is TRBJ2-1 and V is TRBV7-2; TRBD2 aligns across 12 bases. Germline V gene sequence: CDR1 SGHTA, CDR2 FQGNSA. This CDR3 has 19 amino acids. The J segment lost 4 bases and the V segment lost 3 bases, leaving 13 bases of the junction unmatched. The CDR3 DNA sequence: TGTGCCAGCAGCTTGCGGCCGGCTAGCGGGGGGGCATTGTACAATGAGCAGTTCTTC. The encoded protein is CASSLRPASGGALYNEQFF.

The chain has TRBV29-1 and TRBJ1-4; 7 positions agree with TRBD1. This CDR3 comprises 13 residues. V shed 5 bases, J shed 3 bases, and the junction held 3 bases outside the gene matches. The germline CDR1 and CDR2 sequences are SQVTM and ANQGSEA. The CDR3 DNA reads as TGCAGCGTTACAGGGGTGGCTAATGAAAAACTGTTTTTT. Translated: CSVTGVANEKLFF.

This clonotype was seen repeatedly, ten times or more. The chain has TRBV29-1 and TRBJ2-1, with D maybe TRBD2 (6 bases). Germline V CDR1 and CDR2: SQVTM, ANQGSEA. V lost 7 bases and J lost 5, with 9 bases in between. CDR3 length equals 11 residues. The chain's CDR3 is CSGRRDNEQFF. CDR3 in DNA: TGCAGCGGGAGGAGGGACAATGAGCAGTTCTTC.

The chain employs TRBV9 and TRBJ2-2; no clear D. Germline V CDR1 and CDR2: SGDLS, YYNGEE. The V and J ends lost 5 bases and 4 bases respectively, with 9 bases between them. CDR3 length: 13 residues. The CDR3 reads CASSSGFTGELFF. CDR3 DNA sequence: TGTGCCAGCAGTTCCGGGTTCACCGGGGAGCTGTTTTTT.

The V gene is TRBV10-3, the J gene TRBJ2-7; maybe TRBD1 (5 bases). Per germline, CDR1 ENHRY and CDR2 SYGVKD. The germline V and J ends were trimmed by 4 bases and 5 bases, with 9 bases remaining between them. The CDR3 has 12 residues. The CDR3 is CAISGQGHEQYF. In DNA, the CDR3 is TGTGCCATCAGTGGTCAGGGTCACGAGCAGTACTTC.

The rearrangement links TRBV7-9 to TRBJ1-1, with a possible D match to TRBD1 (5 bases). The ends were cut back, 5 bases at V and 4 bases at J, with 8 bases in the middle. Looked up from germline, CDR1 is SEHNR and CDR2 is FQNEAQ (reference sequence). The CDR3 is made up of 12 amino acids. The CDR3 nucleotides read TGTGCCAGCAGCCTTGGGACCACTGAAGCTTTCTTT. It is translated as CASSLGTTEAFF.

The chain has TRBV29-1 and TRBJ1-1, with 8 bases that match TRBD1. V was clipped by 6 bases and J by 3 bases; unmatched bases: 12. The germline V gene has CDR1 SQVTM and CDR2 ANQGSEA. The CDR3 extends over 15 amino acids. This chain's CDR3 is CSVPDRGDVHTEAFF. CDR3 in DNA: TGCAGCGTCCCTGACAGGGGAGACGTGCACACTGAAGCTTTCTTT.

This clonotype came up a few times. The chain employs TRBV3-1 and TRBJ2-6; D is undetermined. CDR1 LGHDT and CDR2 YNNKEL come from the germline V gene (reference sequence). V was cut by 0 bases and J by 0 bases, with 6 bases left in between. This CDR3 is built from 16 residues. CDR3 sequence: CASSQDTFSGANVLTF. The DNA of the CDR3 is TGTGCCAGCAGCCAAGATACCTTCTCTGGGGCCAACGTCCTGACTTTC.

In its sample, this clonotype was seen a few times. This chain links TRBV15 with TRBJ2-7; D not certain. V lost 0 bases and J 13 bases, leaving 13 bases between the germline ends. The germline CDR1 and CDR2 sequences are LNHNV and YYDKDF (reference sequence). CDR3 length: 12 residues. For the CDR3, the DNA is TGTGCCACCAGCAGAGATTTGCAGGAGACTTACTTC. Translating gives CATSRDLQETYF.

This clonotype was detected a few times. The chain is built from TRBV29-1 and TRBJ1-2; D not resolved. Germline lookup yields CDR1 SQVTM and CDR2 ANQGSEA. V was cut by 4 bases and J by 6 bases, with 12 bases left in between. There are 12 residues in the CDR3. CDR3 region: CSVGTREHGYTF. CDR3 DNA: TGCAGCGTTGGAACCCGGGAACATGGCTACACCTTC.

V gene TRBV27 combines with J gene TRBJ2-2; no clear D. Between the trimmed V and J ends, which lost 6 bases and 5 bases, there was a span of 10 bases. The CDR3 consists of 13 residues. Germline assignment: CDR1 MNHEY and CDR2 SMNVEV (reference sequence). The CDR3 region is CASRLTVTGELFF. The CDR3 nucleotides read TGTGCCAGCAGATTAACAGTGACCGGGGAGCTGTTTTTT.

This clonotype was counted between two and nine times. CDR3: CATSDPGGTNTGELFF. The CDR3 coding sequence is TGTGCCACCAGTGATCCCGGGGGTACGAACACCGGGGAGCTGTTTTTT. The chain links TRBV24-1 to TRBJ2-2; TRBD2 might be the D (6 bases). Germline V gives CDR1 KGHDR, CDR2 SFDVKD. The CDR3 has 16 amino acids. The V end was cut by 3 bases, the J end by 0 bases, with 10 bases between.